This entry features one TCR beta chain sequence. Its cognate antigen is unknown. 60 Vbeta and 13 Jbeta primers were used in PCR. TCRdb keeps only in-frame clones here, not all; method: immunoSEQ multiplex PCR. The data show tens of thousands of clones, roughly three quarters seen once. This sample was included in a study of cytomegalovirus exposure and HLA in healthy donors. This CDR3 spans 15 amino acids. The V end lost 0 bases, the J end lost 4 bases, and 10 bases lay between the germline ends. Germline lookup yields CDR1 SGDLS and CDR2 YYNGEE. Study-level results: In a later analysis, specific HLA alleles were associated with 15,000 or so TCR beta sequences at a 0.05 false discovery rate.

The sequenced material came from PBMCs. The chain links TRBV9 to TRBJ2-2; D may be TRBD1 (5 bases). The TCR comes from a woman in her 30s in good health and CMV-seronegative. CDR3 protein: CASSVEGVATGELFF. For the CDR3, the DNA is TGTGCCAGCAGCGTAGAAGGGGTTGCCACCGGGGAGCTGTTTTTT.